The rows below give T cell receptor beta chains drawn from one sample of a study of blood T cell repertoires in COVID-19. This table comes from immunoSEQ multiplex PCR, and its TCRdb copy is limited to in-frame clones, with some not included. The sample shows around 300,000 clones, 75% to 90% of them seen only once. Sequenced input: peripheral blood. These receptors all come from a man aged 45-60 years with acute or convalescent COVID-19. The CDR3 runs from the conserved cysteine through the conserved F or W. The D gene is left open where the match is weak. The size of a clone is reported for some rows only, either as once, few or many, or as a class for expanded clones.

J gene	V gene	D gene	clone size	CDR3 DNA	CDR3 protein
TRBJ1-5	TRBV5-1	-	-	TGCGCCAGCAGCTTGGGCGGGGGGAGCAATCAGCCCCAGCATTTT	CASSLGGGSNQPQHF
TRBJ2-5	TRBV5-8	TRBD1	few	TGTGCCAGCAGCTTGTTTCTGGACAGGGAAGGGGCCCACAGAGAGACCCAGTACTTC	CASSLFLDREGAHRETQYF
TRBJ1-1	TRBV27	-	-	TGTGCCGGAACACAGGACGCTTTCTTT	CAGTQDAFF
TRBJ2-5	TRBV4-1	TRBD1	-	TGCGCCAGCAGCCCTATCAGGGGGAAAGAGACCCAGTACTTC	CASSPIRGKETQYF
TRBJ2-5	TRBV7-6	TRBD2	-	TGTGCCAGCAGCTTGAGAACTAGCGGGGGAGAGACCCAGTACTTC	CASSLRTSGGETQYF
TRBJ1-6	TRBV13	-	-	TGTGCCAGCAGCTTGGAGGGTGGTAATTCACCCCTCCACTTT	CASSLEGGNSPLHF
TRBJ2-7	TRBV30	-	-	TGTGCCTGGACCGTTAGGGGATACGAGCAGTACTTC	CAWTVRGYEQYF
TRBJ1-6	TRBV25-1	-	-	TGTGCCAGCAGTGACCCCGGACATGGTGGCAATTCACCCCTCCACTTT	CASSDPGHGGNSPLHF
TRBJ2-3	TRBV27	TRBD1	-	TGTGCCAGCAGTTTTGGGACAGGGAGCGCCGGGGATACGCAGTATTTT	CASSFGTGSAGDTQYF
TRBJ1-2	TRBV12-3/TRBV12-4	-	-	TGTGCCAGCACTGCGGGGAGGAACTATGGCTACACCTTC	CASTAGRNYGYTF
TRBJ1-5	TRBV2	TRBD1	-	TGTGCCAGCCGGGGACAGGAGGGGGGGGCCCAGCATTTT	CASRGQEGGAQHF
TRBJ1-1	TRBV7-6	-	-	TGTGCCAGCAGCTTAGGCGTCAGGGAGGACACTGAAGCTTTCTTT	CASSLGVREDTEAFF
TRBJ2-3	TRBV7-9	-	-	TGTGCCAGCAGCTCTAGTGGCGTCACAGATACGCAGTATTTT	CASSSSGVTDTQYF
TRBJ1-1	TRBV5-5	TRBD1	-	TGTGCCAGCAGCTTTTCGATACAGGGGAGCACTGAAGCTTTCTTT	CASSFSIQGSTEAFF
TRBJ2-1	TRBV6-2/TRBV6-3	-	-	TGTGCCAGCAGCCCCCAGTACGGGCGGGGTTCCTACAATGAGCAGTTCTTC	CASSPQYGRGSYNEQFF
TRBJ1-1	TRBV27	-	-	TGTGCCAGCAGTGAACTGATCGGGAACACTGAAGCTTTCTTT	CASSELIGNTEAFF
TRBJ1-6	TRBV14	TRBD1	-	TGTGCCAGCGGACAGGGGGCTTTTGCTCCCCTCCACTTT	CASGQGAFAPLHF
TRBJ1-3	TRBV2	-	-	TGTGCCAGCTGCCCCTACTCTGGAAACACCATATATTTT	CASCPYSGNTIYF
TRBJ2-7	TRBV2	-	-	TGTGCCAGCCGGATTGGGGGGGCAGGGATCTACGAGCAGTACTTC	CASRIGGAGIYEQYF
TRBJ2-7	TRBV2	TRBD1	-	TGTGCCAGCAGCCCCACCAGGACAGGGAACGAGCAGTACTTC	CASSPTRTGNEQYF
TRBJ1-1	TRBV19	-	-	TGTGCCAGTAGTATCTGGCCCAACACTGAAGCTTTCTTT	CASSIWPNTEAFF